What follows are 22 T cell receptor beta chains derived from one specimen sequenced in a study of T cells in Graves' hyperthyroidism and ophthalmopathy. Amplification targeted TCR beta CDR3 regions from RNA transcripts. The primer set for the first-round RT-PCR of the TCR CDR3 was HTBI. TCRdb processed the multiplex PCR reads anew with MiXCR; each CDR3 protein has one entry. The profile covers 300,000 to 450,000 distinct CDR3 sequences, with about a sixth appearing a single time and around a third taken by the ten largest. Sequencing input: blood. The receptors here all came from a woman aged 30 to 39 with Graves' hyperthyroidism that later progressed to Graves' ophthalmopathy.

V usage is TRBV20-1 and J usage is TRBJ2-3, with D uncertain. Trimming took 1 base from V and 1 from J, leaving 9 bases between them. The CDR3 runs to 14 residues. The germline gives CDR1 DFQATT, CDR2 SNEGSKA (reference sequence). Written as DNA, the CDR3 is TGCAGTGCTAGAGGAGACCGGGGCACAGATACGCAGTATTTT. It translates to CSARGDRGTDTQYF.

This clonotype was observed many times. The chain couples TRBV9 to TRBJ2-7, with no clear D. The CDR3 length is 13 residues. V shed 0 bases and J shed 7 bases, with 11 bases lying between them. Germline V lookup: CDR1 SGDLS, CDR2 YYNGEE. This CDR3 is CASSVGVVGEQYF. For the CDR3, the DNA is TGTGCCAGCAGCGTAGGAGTAGTGGGTGAGCAGTACTTC.

In its sample, this clonotype was seen once. The V call is TRBV4-1, the J call TRBJ2-3, with D perhaps TRBD2 (5 bases). The CDR3 has 17 residues. Germline V gene lookup returns CDR1 MGHRA and CDR2 YSYEKL. Trimming took off 2 bases at V and 5 bases at J, with 20 bases between the two ends. CDR3 region: CASSQSIFRADIDTQYF. The CDR3 region has the DNA TGCGCCAGCAGCCAATCAATCTTTCGAGCGGATATAGATACGCAGTATTTT.

This clonotype was detected many times. V and J are TRBV12-3 or TRBV12-4 and TRBJ2-3; D perhaps matches TRBD1 (6 bases). The CDR3 sequence is 16 residues long. V was clipped by 5 bases and J by 0 bases, with 15 bases between them. CDR3: CASSIRGGKSTDTQYF. The DNA of the CDR3 is TGTGCCAGCAGTATCAGGGGCGGAAAGAGCACAGATACGCAGTATTTT.

The chain carries TRBV20-1 and TRBJ2-1; 9 bases match TRBD2. Germline CDR1 is DFQATT and CDR2 is SNEGSKA (reference sequence). The CDR3 runs 15 residues. V trimming: 0 bases; J trimming: 7 bases; junction bases outside the gene matches: 7. The CDR3 DNA is TGCAGTGCTAGAGATTCTAGCGGGGCTAGGAATGAGCAGTTCTTC. Translated, it gives CSARDSSGARNEQFF.

This clonotype came up many times. The chain couples TRBV19 to TRBJ2-6; no reliable D call. The germline V gene encodes CDR1 LNHDA and CDR2 SQIVND (reference sequence). The CDR3 has 15 amino acids. Trimming took off 6 bases at V and 2 bases at J, with 11 bases between the two ends. Here the CDR3 reads CASSMTRPGANVLTF. DNA of the CDR3: TGTGCCAGTAGCATGACTCGTCCTGGGGCCAACGTCCTGACTTTC.

The rearrangement uses TRBV12-3 or TRBV12-4 and TRBJ2-1; D remains ambiguous. Trimming removed 3 bases from V and 3 bases from J, with 12 bases in between. The CDR3 is 15 residues long. DNA of the CDR3: TGTGCCAGCAGTTTGGTGGGGAACAACTACAATGAGCAGTTCTTC. Translating gives CASSLVGNNYNEQFF.

This clonotype was recorded once. The chain carries TRBV20-1 and TRBJ1-4, with 8 bases lining up with TRBD1. This CDR3 is 14 amino acids long. Germline trimming cut 5 bases from V and 7 bases from J; bases unmatched to any gene: 9. The germline CDR1 and CDR2 sequences are DFQATT and SNEGSKA (reference sequence). The CDR3 sequence: CSAPYDRGREKLFF. The CDR3 DNA reads as TGCAGTGCTCCATATGACAGGGGACGTGAAAAACTGTTTTTT.

This clonotype appeared many times. The rearrangement uses TRBV5-5 and TRBJ1-1; D may be TRBD1 (5 bases). CDR3 size: 16 residues. V lost 7 bases and J lost 1, with 20 bases in between. CDR1 and CDR2 (germline): SGHKS, YYEKEE (reference sequence). The DNA of the CDR3 is TGTGCCAGCGGTACATTAACCGGGGCCAAGAACACTGAAGCTTTCTTT. Its protein product is CASGTLTGAKNTEAFF. The whole variable domain, filled in from reference TRBV5-5 and TRBJ1-1, reads DAGVTQSPTHLIKTRGQQVTLRCSPISGHKSVSWYQQVLGQGPQFIFQYYEKEERGRGNFPDRFSARQFPNYSSELNVNALLLGDSALYLCASGTLTGAKNTEAFFGQGTRLTVV.

This clonotype occurred a few times. The chain recombines TRBV5-1 with TRBJ1-1, with no clear D. This CDR3 spans 14 amino acids. V was cut by 0 bases and J by 1 base, with 7 bases left in between. In germline, CDR1 is SGHRS, CDR2 YFSETQ. This chain's CDR3 is CASSLDFENTEAFF. In DNA form, the CDR3 reads TGCGCCAGCAGCTTGGATTTCGAGAACACTGAAGCTTTCTTT.

This clonotype was found many times. This sequence joins TRBV30 and TRBJ2-1, with a possible D match to TRBD2 (7 bases). Germline assignment: CDR1 GTSNPN and CDR2 SVGIG (reference sequence). The V end was cut by 2 bases, the J end by 3 bases, with 14 bases between. The CDR3 sequence is 15 residues long. The CDR3 DNA reads TGTGCCTGGAGTTCCGCGGGGGCCTTCTACAATGAGCAGTTCTTC. This encodes CAWSSAGAFYNEQFF.

This clonotype appeared many times. The chain carries TRBV28 and TRBJ1-1, with TRBD1 as a possible D gene (6 bases). Trimming removed 5 bases from V and 1 base from J, with 14 bases in between. CDR3 size: 15 residues. Germline CDR1 MDHEN, CDR2 SYDVKM. CDR3 residues: CASSEGGRGNTEAFF. CDR3 in DNA: TGTGCCAGCAGTGAGGGGGGGCGGGGGAACACTGAAGCTTTCTTT.

This clonotype was counted at least ten times. The chain joins TRBV20-1 to TRBJ2-1; 13 nucleotides match TRBD2. The V gene's germline CDR1 is DFQATT and CDR2 SNEGSKA (reference sequence). The CDR3 covers 14 residues. V was pared by 4 bases and J by 8 bases, with 5 bases of the junction left unmatched. CDR3 DNA sequence: TGCAGTGCTATTACTAGCGGGGGGGCCCATGAGCAGTTCTTC. It codes for CSAITSGGAHEQFF.

The table lists this clonotype with many counts. J is TRBJ2-2 and V is TRBV15; D unclear. V lost 0 bases and J lost 1, with 6 bases in between. CDR1 is LNHNV, CDR2 YYDKDF, per germline (reference sequence). The CDR3 is made up of 15 amino acids. CDR3 nucleotide sequence: TGTGCCACCAGCAGAGATCCCGGGAACACCGGGGAGCTGTTTTTT. It yields the protein CATSRDPGNTGELFF.

The chain has TRBV11-2 and TRBJ2-2; D unresolved. V lost 3 bases to trimming and J lost 2 bases, with 7 bases between them. Per the germline V gene, CDR1 is SGHAT and CDR2 is FQNNGV. CDR3 length equals 14 residues. CDR3 nucleotides: TGTGCCAGCAGCTTTGGTTACAACACCGGGGAGCTGTTTTTT. Translation gives CASSFGYNTGELFF.

This chain connects TRBV20-1 to TRBJ2-3; 10 positions agree with TRBD2. The ends lost 0 bases at V and 5 bases at J; junction bases unmatched: 8. The CDR3 loop spans 16 amino acids. CDR1 DFQATT and CDR2 SNEGSKA come from the germline V gene (reference sequence). CDR3 nucleotide sequence: TGCAGTGCTAGAGATCAACTAGCGGGGTTTCAAGATACGCAGTATTTT. It is translated as CSARDQLAGFQDTQYF.

This clonotype was picked up a small number of times. This chain uses TRBV6-1 with TRBJ1-1; 12 nucleotides line up with TRBD1. The CDR3 runs 13 residues. Germline CDR1 reads MNHNS; CDR2 reads SASEGT. Losses at the gene ends were 6 bases for V and 11 bases for J; bases not matched to a gene: 7. CDR3 residues: CASRSGTGGAAFF. CDR3 DNA sequence: TGTGCCAGCAGATCGGGGACAGGGGGCGCGGCTTTCTTT.

The chain carries TRBV12-3 or TRBV12-4 and TRBJ2-7, with D unclear. Trimming took 3 bases from V and 2 from J, leaving 8 bases between them. The CDR3 spans 13 residues. This CDR3 is CASSFGVTYEQYF. CDR3 coding DNA: TGTGCCAGCAGTTTTGGGGTAACCTACGAGCAGTACTTC.

This clonotype was detected ten times or more. DNA of the CDR3: TGTGCCAGCAGCTTAGATCCAAACACAGATACGCAGTATTTT. Translated: CASSLDPNTDTQYF. The chain combines TRBV11-2 with TRBJ2-3; D not resolved. The ends were cut back, 0 bases at V and 2 bases at J, with 6 bases in the middle. Looked up from germline, CDR1 is SGHAT and CDR2 is FQNNGV. This CDR3 is 14 amino acids long.

This clonotype was counted between two and nine times. The chain combines TRBV2 with TRBJ1-5, with 10 bases identical to TRBD1. V trimming: 1 base; J trimming: 6 bases; junction bases outside the gene matches: 3. Germline CDR1 reads SNHLY; CDR2 reads FYNNEI. The CDR3 has 15 residues. The CDR3, as DNA: TGTGCCAGCAGTGAAGGACAGGGGGCGAGTCAGCCCCAGCATTTT. Translation gives CASSEGQGASQPQHF. Complete variable domain (other parts from reference TRBV2 and TRBJ1-5): EPEVTQTPSHQVTQMGQEVILRCVPISNHLYFYWYRQILGQKVEFLVSFYNNEISEKSEIFDDQFSVERPDGSNFTLKIRSTKLEDSAMYFCASSEGQGASQPQHFGDGTRLSIL.

At least ten counts were recorded for this clonotype. The chain links TRBV2 to TRBJ1-1; no firm D call. Germline lookup yields CDR1 SNHLY and CDR2 FYNNEI. CDR3 size: 12 residues. The CDR3 region has the DNA TGTGCGGGGAGGGCGTTGTTCACTGAAGCTTTCTTT. It specifies CAGRALFTEAFF.

The CDR3 nucleotides are TGCGCCAGCAGCTCTCAGGGTCCTTTGGCTGGAAACACCATATATTTT. Encoded protein: CASSSQGPLAGNTIYF. The genes are TRBV5-1 and TRBJ1-3, with D possibly TRBD1 on 5 matching bases. CDR3 length: 16 residues. CDR1 is SGHRS and CDR2 is YFSETQ in the germline V gene. Trimming removed 3 bases from V and 2 bases from J, with 15 bases in between. The variable domain in full, completed from reference TRBV5-1 and TRBJ1-3, reads KAGVTQTPRYLIKTRGQQVTLSCSPISGHRSVSWYQQTPGQGLQFLFEYFSETQRNKGNFPGRFSGRQFSNSRSEMNVSTLELGDSALYLCASSSQGPLAGNTIYFGEGSWLTVV.